Sequencing of this T cell receptor beta chain was carried out in a study of T cells in tuberculosis. Turning to the study itself: In South Africa, adults with active tuberculosis were compared with IGRA-negative and latently infected IGRA-positive adolescents. General study points: Classification accuracy was over 85% (AUROC 0.85 to 0.95) with the GMM-specific repertoire. The TCR-beta difference was not significant; alpha differences partly reflected length.

Each clinical donor contributed on average about 92,000 T cells from unsorted cryopreserved PBMC. Sequenced by immunoSEQ multiplex PCR; TCRdb stores in-frame clones only, minus some. The sample contains approximately 35,000 clones, nearly 97% of which appear only once. A word on this clone: Its specificity is unknown.

Trimming took 4 bases from V and 1 from J; bases not matched to a gene: 1. Germline-derived CDR1 and CDR2 are LNHDA and SQIVND (reference sequence). The CDR3 has 14 amino acids. The clonotype was recovered from a donor under 30 with latent tuberculosis or without tuberculosis infection. The sequenced sample was PBMCs. The chain carries TRBV19 and TRBJ1-1, with 9 bases identical to TRBD1. This CDR3 is CASSTTGGNTEAFF. CDR3 bases: TGTGCCAGTAGTACGACAGGGGGGAACACTGAAGCTTTCTTT.